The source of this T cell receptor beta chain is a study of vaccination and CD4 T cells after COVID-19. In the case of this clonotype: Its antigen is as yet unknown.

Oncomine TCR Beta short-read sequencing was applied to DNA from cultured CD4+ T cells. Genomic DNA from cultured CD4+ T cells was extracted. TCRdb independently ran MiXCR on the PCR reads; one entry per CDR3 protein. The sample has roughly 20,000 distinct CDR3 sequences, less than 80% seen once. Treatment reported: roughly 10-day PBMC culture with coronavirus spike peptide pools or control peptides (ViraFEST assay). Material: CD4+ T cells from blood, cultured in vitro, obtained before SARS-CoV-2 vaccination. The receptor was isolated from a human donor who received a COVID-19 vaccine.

The CDR3 DNA sequence: TGTGCCAGTAGTATGGCTCCAGGGAGCAATCAGCCCCAGCATTTT. This codes for CASSMAPGSNQPQHF. The rearrangement uses TRBV19 and TRBJ1-5, with a tentative D call TRBD1 (5 bases). Germline V gene data show CDR1 as LNHDA and CDR2 as SQIVND (reference sequence). V was pared by 3 bases and J by 1 base, with 10 bases between. The CDR3 is made up of 15 amino acids. Combining the CDR3 with reference TRBV19 and TRBJ1-5 gives the whole variable domain DGGITQSPKYLFRKEGQNVTLSCEQNLNHDAMYWYRQDPGQGLRLIYYSQIVNDFQKGDIAEGYSVSREKKESFPLTVTSAQKNPTAFYLCASSMAPGSNQPQHFGDGTRLSIL.